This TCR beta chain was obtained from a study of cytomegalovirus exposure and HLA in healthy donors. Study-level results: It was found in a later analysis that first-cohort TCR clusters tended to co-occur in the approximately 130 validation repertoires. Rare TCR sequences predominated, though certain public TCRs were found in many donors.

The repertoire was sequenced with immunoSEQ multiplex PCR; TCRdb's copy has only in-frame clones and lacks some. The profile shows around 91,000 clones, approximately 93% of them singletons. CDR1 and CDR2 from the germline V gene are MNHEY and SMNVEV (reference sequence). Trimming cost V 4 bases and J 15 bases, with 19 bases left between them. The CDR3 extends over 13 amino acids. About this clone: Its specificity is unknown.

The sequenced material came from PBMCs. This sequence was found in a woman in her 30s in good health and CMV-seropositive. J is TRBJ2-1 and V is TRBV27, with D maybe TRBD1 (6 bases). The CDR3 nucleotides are TGTGCCAGCAGTTCGGGTTCGATAGGGGGTTGGTTCTTC. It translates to CASSSGSIGGWFF.